Sequencing of this T cell receptor beta chain was carried out in a study of T cells in Graves' hyperthyroidism and ophthalmopathy. Germline CDR1 reads PRHDT; CDR2 reads FYEKMQ (reference sequence). Trimming took off 0 bases at V and 10 bases at J, with 19 bases between the two ends. The CDR3 is made up of 16 amino acids. As to this clonotype: Its matching antigen is unknown.

From roughly 10 ml of fresh peripheral blood, PBMCs were isolated. Overall study results and limits: Stable hyperthyroidism was told apart from ophthalmopathy by a model built on 13 V-J features. Appearing also in blood were most of the thyroid clonotypes expanded above 0.001.

RNA transcripts yielded amplified TCR beta CDR3 regions. With the HTBI primer set, the TCR CDR3 went through a first round of RT-PCR. In TCRdb, the multiplex PCR reads were re-called with MiXCR into one record per CDR3 protein. The table has fewer than 650,000 distinct CDR3 sequences, approximately 14% seen once. This TCR was sampled from a woman under 40 with Graves' hyperthyroidism that later progressed to Graves' ophthalmopathy. The chain joins TRBV13 to TRBJ2-1; TRBD2 is a possible D gene (6 bases). The sequencing sample was made of blood. This chain's CDR3 is CASSLGPRAAAGEQFF. The CDR3 region has the DNA TGTGCCAGCAGCTTAGGCCCGCGAGCGGCCGCGGGGGAGCAGTTCTTC.